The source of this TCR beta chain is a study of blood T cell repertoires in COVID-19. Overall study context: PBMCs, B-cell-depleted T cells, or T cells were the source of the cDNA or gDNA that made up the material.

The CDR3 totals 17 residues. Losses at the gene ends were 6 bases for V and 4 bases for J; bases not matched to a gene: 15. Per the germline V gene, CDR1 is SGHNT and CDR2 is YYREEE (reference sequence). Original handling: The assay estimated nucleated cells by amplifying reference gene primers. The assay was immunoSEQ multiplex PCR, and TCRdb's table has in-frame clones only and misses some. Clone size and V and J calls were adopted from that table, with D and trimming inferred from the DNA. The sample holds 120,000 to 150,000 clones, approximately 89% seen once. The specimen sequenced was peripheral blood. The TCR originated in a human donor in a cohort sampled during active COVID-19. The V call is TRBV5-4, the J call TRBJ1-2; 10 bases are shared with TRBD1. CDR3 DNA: TGTGCCAGCACAACCGGGACAGGGGAGTCTAGGATCTATGGCTACACCTTC. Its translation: CASTTGTGESRIYGYTF.